The rows below give T cell receptor beta chains drawn from one sample of a study of blood T cell repertoires in COVID-19. Clones were sequenced by immunoSEQ multiplex PCR, and TCRdb holds only the in-frame ones, with some missing. The sample lists around 280,000 clones, about 90% occurring once. The sequencing input was peripheral blood. The receptor set was obtained from a woman aged 30 to 39 who had recovered from COVID-19. The CDR3 runs from the conserved cysteine through the conserved F or W. A D gene is named only where the DNA matches it firmly. The size entry is marked missing in some rows and otherwise reads once, few, many or a size class.

V gene	D gene	clone size	J gene	CDR3 DNA	CDR3 protein
TRBV5-1	.	.	TRBJ2-2	TGCGCCAGCAGCTTTTCGACGGTCGGAGGCGGGGAGCTGTTTTTT	CASSFSTVGGGELFF
TRBV5-1	TRBD2	few	TRBJ2-3	TGCGCCAGCAGCTCGGGACTAGCGGTGAGCACAGATACGCAGTATTTT	CASSSGLAVSTDTQYF
TRBV5-6	.	.	TRBJ1-2	TGTGCCAGCAGCTTTGAGGGTACTAACTATGGCTACACCTTC	CASSFEGTNYGYTF
TRBV24-1	.	few	TRBJ2-7	TGTGCCACCAGTGACTATAAGGGGGACAAGCCCTACGAGCAGTACTTC	CATSDYKGDKPYEQYF
TRBV11-2	TRBD1	once	TRBJ1-3	TGTGCCAGCAGCCCGGGCGGGACAGGGACTACTGGAAACACCATATATTTT	CASSPGGTGTTGNTIYF
TRBV6-2/TRBV6-3	.	.	TRBJ2-3	TGTGCCAGCAGTTACCGGATCCTCCCGCGGGATACGCAGTATTTT	CASSYRILPRDTQYF
TRBV6-5	.	.	TRBJ2-5	TGTGCCAGCAGCCACGGACTCCAAGAGACCCAGTACTTC	CASSHGLQETQYF
TRBV27	.	.	TRBJ2-1	TGTGCCAGCAGTCTAGGCGGCAGTGGCGATGAGCAGTTCTTC	CASSLGGSGDEQFF
TRBV6-2/TRBV6-3	TRBD1	.	TRBJ1-5	TGTGCCAGCAGTTCGGAGACAGGGATGGAGAATCAGCCCCAGCATTTT	CASSSETGMENQPQHF
TRBV12-3/TRBV12-4	.	.	TRBJ2-7	TGTGCCAGCAGTCGGGTAAACTCCTACGAGCAGTACTTC	CASSRVNSYEQYF
TRBV4-1	.	.	TRBJ2-2	TGCGCCAGCAGCCCGAGTCGGGGGGCTGGGACCGGGGAGCTGTTTTTT	CASSPSRGAGTGELFF
TRBV28	.	once	TRBJ2-7	TGTGCCAGCAGCTTGTGGCGGATGAGCTCCTACGAGCAGTACTTC	CASSLWRMSSYEQYF
TRBV30	TRBD1	.	TRBJ1-1	TGTGCCTGGAGTGTATTGGGACAGGGGGATGCTTTCTTT	CAWSVLGQGDAFF
TRBV19	TRBD1	.	TRBJ1-5	TGTGCCAGTCGCCGAGACCTGGGGACAGCGGCAAATCAGCCCCAGCATTTT	CASRRDLGTAANQPQHF
TRBV13	TRBD2	.	TRBJ2-2	TGTGCCAGCAGCTTAATGGTAGCGGGGGGACCGAACACCGGGGAGCTGTTTTTT	CASSLMVAGGPNTGELFF
TRBV28	TRBD1	.	TRBJ2-3	TGTGCCAGCACCCAAACCCTATGGAACAGGGGGCGAGGAGATACGCAGTATTTT	CASTQTLWNRGRGDTQYF
TRBV4-1	.	.	TRBJ2-7	TGCGCCAGCAGCCAAGGGCTAGCATGGGAGCAGTACTTC	CASSQGLAWEQYF
TRBV10-1	TRBD2	.	TRBJ2-3	TGCGCCAGCAGCCCCGGGGAGGGTCCCTACTCAGATACGCAGTATTTT	CASSPGEGPYSDTQYF
TRBV11-2	TRBD2	.	TRBJ2-5	TGTGCCAGCAGCTCCCTGGGACTAGCGGGAGGCAGGAAGACCCAGTACTTC	CASSSLGLAGGRKTQYF
TRBV19	.	.	TRBJ1-1	TGTGCCAGTAGTCTAAGTAGGAGGGGAGACACTGAAGCTTTCTTT	CASSLSRRGDTEAFF
TRBV3-1/TRBV3-2	.	.	TRBJ1-3	TGTGCCAGCAGCCAAGGCAGGGGCGGAAACACCATATATTTT	CASSQGRGGNTIYF
TRBV5-1	TRBD1	.	TRBJ1-5	TGCGCCAGCAGCCCGCAGGGGGGTCCGGGTGAGCCCCAGCATTTT	CASSPQGGPGEPQHF
TRBV19	.	.	TRBJ1-1	TGTGCCAGTAGTATTCCCCCACTCACTGAAGCTTTCTTT	CASSIPPLTEAFF
TRBV7-2	.	.	TRBJ2-5	TGTGCCAGCAGCCAACGGGGGTGGGGGTACCAAGAGACCCAGTACTTC	CASSQRGWGYQETQYF
TRBV5-1	.	.	TRBJ2-6	TGCGCCAGCAGCTTGGCCCCTTCTGGGGCCAACGTCCTGACTTTC	CASSLAPSGANVLTF
TRBV19	.	once	TRBJ2-4	TGTGCCAGTAGTCCGGATGGCGGGCAGATAGCCAAAAACATTCAGTACTTC	CASSPDGGQIAKNIQYF
TRBV19	.	.	TRBJ2-3	TGTGCCAGTAGTATAGTGACAGGTAGCACAGATACGCAGTATTTT	CASSIVTGSTDTQYF
TRBV7-3	TRBD2	once	TRBJ2-1	TGTGCCAGCAGCCGGGGACTAGCCCATGAGCAGTTCTTC	CASSRGLAHEQFF
TRBV5-1	.	.	TRBJ1-5	TGCGCCAGCAGCTTGGACCCAGATCAGCCCCAGCATTTT	CASSLDPDQPQHF
TRBV30	TRBD2	.	TRBJ2-5	TGTGCCTGGAGTGTACGGGGGGGTCAAGAGACCCAGTACTTC	CAWSVRGGQETQYF
TRBV5-6	.	.	TRBJ1-3	TGTGCCAGCAGCTTTGACGCAGGGGTAGGAAACACCATATATTTT	CASSFDAGVGNTIYF
TRBV7-2	TRBD2	.	TRBJ2-7	TGTGCCAATCTAGGGACTAGCGGAACCTACGAGCAGTACTTC	CANLGTSGTYEQYF
TRBV27	.	.	TRBJ2-3	TGTGCCAGCAGTTTAGTGGCTAGCGCCTTCTTCGATACGCAGTATTTT	CASSLVASAFFDTQYF
TRBV5-1	.	.	TRBJ2-5	TGCGCCAGCAGCCCGACGGAGGGCAGGGGGCAAGAGACCCAGTACTTC	CASSPTEGRGQETQYF
TRBV2	.	.	TRBJ1-6	TGTGCCAGCAGTGAAGCCGCGACAGCCACGAAGGGATCACCCCTCCACTTT	CASSEAATATKGSPLHF
TRBV6-2/TRBV6-3	TRBD2	medium-sized	TRBJ2-1	TGTGCCAGCAGTTACAGTGTGACTAGCGGGAGGCGGAGACCTCAGTTCTTC	CASSYSVTSGRRRPQFF
TRBV6-5	.	.	TRBJ2-5	TGTGCCAGCAGTTGGGGGCGTTCGGGAGAGACCCAGTACTTC	CASSWGRSGETQYF
TRBV6-5	.	.	TRBJ2-2	TGTGCCAGCAGTTACTCTTCAGGGTGGACCACCGGGGAGCTGTTTTTT	CASSYSSGWTTGELFF
TRBV6-5	.	.	TRBJ2-7	TGTGCCAGCAGTCTGGACATATACGAGCAGTACTTC	CASSLDIYEQYF
TRBV3-1/TRBV3-2	.	.	TRBJ1-2	TGTGCCAGCAGCCAAGCATCACAGCTCAGATCCTATGGCTACACCTTC	CASSQASQLRSYGYTF
TRBV18	.	.	TRBJ2-3	TGTGCCAGCTCACATTACACTGGGAGTCCGGACCTACTTACAGATACGCAGTATTTT	CASSHYTGSPDLLTDTQYF
TRBV27	TRBD1	.	TRBJ1-5	TGTGCCAGCAGTCCCCTAGGGGGCGCGCAGCCCCAGCATTTT	CASSPLGGAQPQHF
TRBV2	TRBD1	.	TRBJ1-6	TGTGCCAGCGCACAGGGGACGAATTCACCCCTCCACTTT	CASAQGTNSPLHF
TRBV29-1	.	.	TRBJ2-5	TGCAGCGTTGTAGGCTGGGCTAGGGGTCCACAAGAGACCCAGTACTTC	CSVVGWARGPQETQYF
TRBV5-6	TRBD1	few	TRBJ1-2	TGTGCCAGCAGTCCCGGCCCCGCCGGACAGGGATACTATGGCTACACCTTC	CASSPGPAGQGYYGYTF
TRBV2	.	few	TRBJ1-2	TGTGCCAGCAGTGCTGCAGGGGTAGGGTATGGCTACACCTTC	CASSAAGVGYGYTF
TRBV7-2	.	.	TRBJ1-2	TGTGCCAGCAGCTTAGGAGGAGGGGCCGACTATGGCTACACCTTC	CASSLGGGADYGYTF
TRBV2	.	.	TRBJ1-1	TGTGCCAGCTCCAGGAACACTGAAGCTTTCTTT	CASSRNTEAFF
TRBV5-1	.	.	TRBJ2-7	TGCGCCAGCAGCTCACAGGTTGAGCAGTACTTC	CASSSQVEQYF
TRBV5-4	.	.	TRBJ1-2	TGTGCCAGCAGCTTGGACAGGGTCTCGGATGGCTACACCTTC	CASSLDRVSDGYTF